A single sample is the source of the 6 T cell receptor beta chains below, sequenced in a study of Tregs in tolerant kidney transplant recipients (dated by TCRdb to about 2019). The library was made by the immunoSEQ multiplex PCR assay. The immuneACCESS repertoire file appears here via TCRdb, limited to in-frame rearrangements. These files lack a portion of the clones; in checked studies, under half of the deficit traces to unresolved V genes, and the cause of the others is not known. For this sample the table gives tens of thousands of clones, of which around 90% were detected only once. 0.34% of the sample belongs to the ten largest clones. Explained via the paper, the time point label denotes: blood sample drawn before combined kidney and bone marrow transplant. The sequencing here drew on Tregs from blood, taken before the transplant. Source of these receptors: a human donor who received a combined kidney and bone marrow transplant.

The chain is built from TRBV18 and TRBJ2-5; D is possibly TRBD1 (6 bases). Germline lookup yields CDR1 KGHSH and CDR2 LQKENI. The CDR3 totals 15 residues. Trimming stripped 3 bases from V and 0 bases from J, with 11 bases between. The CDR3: CASSPRTAYQETQYF. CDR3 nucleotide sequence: TGTGCCAGCTCACCCCGGACAGCGTACCAAGAGACCCAGTACTTC.

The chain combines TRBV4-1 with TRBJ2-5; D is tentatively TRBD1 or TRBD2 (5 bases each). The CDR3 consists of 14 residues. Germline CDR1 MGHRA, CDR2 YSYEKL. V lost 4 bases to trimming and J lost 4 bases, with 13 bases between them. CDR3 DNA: TGCGCCAGCAGCCCCTCAGGGAGAGCAGAGACCCAGTACTTC. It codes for CASSPSGRAETQYF.

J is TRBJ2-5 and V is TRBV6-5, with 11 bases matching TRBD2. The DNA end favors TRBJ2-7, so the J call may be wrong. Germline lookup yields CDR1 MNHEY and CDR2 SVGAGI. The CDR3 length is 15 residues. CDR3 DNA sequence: TGTGCCAGCAGTCCGCTAGCGGGAGGAAACTACGAGCAGTACTTC. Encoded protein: CASSPLAGGNYEQYF.

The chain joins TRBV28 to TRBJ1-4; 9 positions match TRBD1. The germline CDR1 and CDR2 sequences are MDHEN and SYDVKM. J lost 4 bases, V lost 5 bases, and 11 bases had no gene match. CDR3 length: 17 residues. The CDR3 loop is CASSPDRGFQNNEKLFF. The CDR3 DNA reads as TGTGCCAGCAGTCCCGACAGGGGGTTTCAAAATAATGAAAAACTGTTTTTT.

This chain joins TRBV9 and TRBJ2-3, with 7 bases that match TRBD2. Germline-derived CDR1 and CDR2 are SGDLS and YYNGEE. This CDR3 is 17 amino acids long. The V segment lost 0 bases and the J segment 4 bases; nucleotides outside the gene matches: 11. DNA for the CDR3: TGTGCCAGCAGCGTAGTTGGGTCGGGGACTACCCCAGATACGCAGTATTTT. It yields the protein CASSVVGSGTTPDTQYF.

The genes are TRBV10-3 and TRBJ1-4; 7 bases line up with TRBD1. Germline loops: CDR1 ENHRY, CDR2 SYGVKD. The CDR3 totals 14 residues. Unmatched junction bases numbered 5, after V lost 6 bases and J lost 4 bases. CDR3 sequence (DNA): TGTGCCATCAGCGACAGGGCCGTTAATGAAAAACTGTTTTTT. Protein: CAISDRAVNEKLFF.